This TCR beta chain is drawn from a study of T cell responses to AZD1222 COVID-19 vaccine (dated by TCRdb to 2020 to 2022). For the wider study: A total of just over 230 trial participants underwent TCR sequencing, of whom 207 had received two doses of AZD1222 and some 25 had received two doses of the MenACWY control vaccine. Enrollment into the trials was organized by age into subgroups of 18-55, 56-69 and 70-plus years, and those subgroups contained about 160, 30 and 59 TCR-sequenced participants, respectively. Summary of the overall study and its limitations: In the small 56-69-year group, the increase in depth fell short of significance, most likely because of low power. Only a handful of AZD1222 recipients were SARS-CoV-2 seropositive at baseline, limiting conclusions about previously exposed vaccinees. The vaccine-associated CD4 TCRs covered the entire spike protein, and the dominant responses fell in regions 160-218 and 743-854. After two AZD1222 doses, spike-specific TCR breadth and depth were significantly higher than at day 0 and than in MenACWY recipients. Because no day 14 peak-response samples were available, the repertoires could be characterized only after the peak T cell response. Participants were mostly white British, with more females than males. The authors suggested clonal diversity may have been underestimated. Reportedly, close to half of the unique spike-specific TCRs recognized epitopes lying outside the regions that are mutated in the B.1.351 and B.1.1.7 variants.

In regard to this clone: Its recognized antigen is unknown. No base qualities exist here, and no much larger clone lies one base off it.

The CDR3 regions of human TCRbeta chains were analyzed by immunosequencing. The paper's data handling went like this. TCRs in the repertoires were matched against a reference library of SARS-CoV-2-specific TCRs that had been generated with the MIRA antigen-specificity platform. Breadth was defined as the fraction of unique TCRs that were SARS-CoV-2-associated, and depth was defined as the fraction of total T cells that were SARS-CoV-2-associated. Using the MIRA data, every spike-specific TCR was mapped to the spike region that the TCR reacted to and assigned to either a CD4 or a CD8 class. Log10-transformed breadth and depth values were compared by one-way ANOVA with Sidak's multiple comparisons tests. TCRdb provides this immuneACCESS table in a form limited to in-frame rearrangements. Some clones are lacking; in checked studies, under half of them reflect an unresolved V gene, and why the rest are absent is not known. V, J and clone size derive from that table, while D and trimming were established from the DNA sequence. The sample table holds about 77,000 clones, of which more than 85% were seen once. The top ten clones comprise 4% to 5.5% of the sample.

This sample's time point label indicates: about 28 days (+/-7) after the second vaccine dose. AZD1222 recipients given second doses at about 4 weeks or at about 12 weeks were pooled, since spike-specific TCR depth and breadth were not found to differ between the two schedules. Vaccinee samples came from UK trials COV001 and COV002, including a single-blind randomized controlled phase 2/3 trial of AZD1222 (ChAdOx1 nCoV-19) in healthy adults. Trial participant PBMC samples were collected at day 0 and day 28 after the second dose for TCRbeta chain sequencing. The CDR3 sequence holds 12 residues, the cysteine and phenylalanine included. Just the 36-base CDR3 DNA is kept, in frame starting at base 1. V was cut back by 0 bases and J by 6 bases, leaving a gap of 3 bases between them. The germline V gene yields LGHNA for CDR1 and YSLEER for CDR2.

This material consisted of peripheral blood, taken 28 days after the second AZD1222 dose. The V gene is TRBV4-3 and the J gene is TRBJ2-1, with the D gene too uncertain to name. This TCR came from an adult who received the AZD1222 COVID-19 vaccine. The DNA sequence is as follows: TGCGCCAGCAGCCAAGAGGGCAATGAGCAGTTCTTC. This gives the protein CASSQEGNEQFF.